The next 15 T cell receptor beta chains were all read from a single sample in a study of blood T cell repertoires in COVID-19. Only in-frame clones appear in the TCRdb table, and some are missing; sequencing was by immunoSEQ multiplex PCR. The sample contains 170,000 or so clones, around 73% of which appear only once. Source material: PBMCs or T cells enriched from blood (not recorded which). The receptors derive from a woman in her 50s who had recovered from COVID-19.

V usage is TRBV28 and J usage is TRBJ1-6; D not certain. V was pared by 7 bases and J by 7 bases, with 11 bases between. Per germline, CDR1 MDHEN and CDR2 SYDVKM. The CDR3 totals 13 residues. The CDR3 DNA sequence: TGTGCCAGCACCATAGCCCCCAATTCACCCCTCCACTTT. The encoded protein is CASTIAPNSPLHF.

Remarks on this clone: The sample carries other DNA sequences with the same CDR3. The rearrangement links TRBV5-6 to TRBJ2-7; D possibly corresponds to TRBD2 (5 bases). V shed 4 bases and J shed 4 bases, with 9 bases lying between them. Per germline, CDR1 SGHDT and CDR2 YYEEEE. This CDR3 has 12 amino acids. CDR3 DNA sequence: TGTGCCAGCAGCGTGGGAGATTACGAGCAGTACTTC. Translation: CASSVGDYEQYF.

The chain links TRBV7-9 to TRBJ2-1, with 8 nucleotides matching TRBD1. This CDR3 is 17 amino acids long. J gave up 3 bases and V 5 bases, and 12 bases lay outside the gene matches. Germline lookup yields CDR1 SEHNR and CDR2 FQNEAQ (reference sequence). The CDR3 DNA follows: TGTGCCAGCAGCCTTTCCCAGGGGGCAAATTTCTACAATGAGCAGTTCTTC. Protein product: CASSLSQGANFYNEQFF.

The rearrangement links TRBV7-3 to TRBJ2-3, with 8 bases identical to TRBD2. CDR1 SGHTA and CDR2 FQGTGA come from the germline V gene. V lost 2 bases, J lost 4 bases, and 2 bases stayed unmatched. The CDR3 spans 14 residues. This CDR3 reads CASSLAGGADTQYF. In DNA form, the CDR3 reads TGTGCCAGCAGCTTAGCGGGAGGAGCAGATACGCAGTATTTT. The full variable domain, in which reference TRBV7-3 and TRBJ2-3 provide the parts outside the CDR3, is GAGVSQTPSNKVTEKGKYVELRCDPISGHTALYWYRQSLGQGPEFLIYFQGTGAADDSGLPNDRFFAVRPEGSVSTLKIQRTERGDSAVYLCASSLAGGADTQYFGPGTRLTVL.

This clone was counted between two and nine times. The chain combines TRBV2 with TRBJ1-1; D is possibly TRBD1 (6 bases). V gave up 6 bases and J gave up 4 bases, with 18 bases separating them. Germline V gives CDR1 SNHLY, CDR2 FYNNEI. The CDR3 runs 15 residues. The CDR3 DNA is TGTGCCAGCAGACGGCGGGAGGGAGGGGGCACTGAAGCTTTCTTT. Its translation: CASRRREGGGTEAFF. The variable domain in full, with the rest retrieved from reference TRBV2 and TRBJ1-1, is EPEVTQTPSHQVTQMGQEVILRCVPISNHLYFYWYRQILGQKVEFLVSFYNNEISEKSEIFDDQFSVERPDGSNFTLKIRSTKLEDSAMYFCASRRREGGGTEAFFGQGTRLTVV.

The CDR3 coding sequence is TGTGCCAGCAGGAGACAGGGGTCAGACAATGAGCAGTTCTTC. Its translation is CASRRQGSDNEQFF. J is TRBJ2-1 and V is TRBV7-9; 8 nucleotides line up with TRBD1. The CDR3 extends over 14 amino acids. V dropped 6 bases and J dropped 5; count of bases not matched to a gene: 6. Per the germline V gene, CDR1 is SEHNR and CDR2 is FQNEAQ (reference sequence).

This chain connects TRBV19 to TRBJ1-2, with D unclear. This CDR3 contains 14 residues. The V gene's germline CDR1 is LNHDA and CDR2 SQIVND (reference sequence). V gave up 2 bases and J gave up 5 bases, with 12 bases separating them. The CDR3 protein is CASSILETNYGYTF. Written as DNA, the CDR3 is TGTGCCAGTAGTATATTAGAAACCAATTATGGCTACACCTTC.

Ten or more counts support this clone. The V and J genes are TRBV7-2 and TRBJ1-3, with 7 bases matching TRBD1. CDR1 and CDR2 from the germline V gene are SGHTA and FQGNSA. After removal of 5 bases from V and 4 bases from J, the junction contained 8 bases not matched to a gene. The CDR3 length is 15 residues. CDR3 region: CASSPRQGIGNTIYF. The CDR3 DNA is TGTGCCAGCAGCCCCAGACAGGGAATCGGAAACACCATATATTTT. Variable domain in full (rest from reference TRBV7-2 and TRBJ1-3): GAGVSQSPSNKVTEKGKDVELRCDPISGHTALYWYRQSLGQGLEFLIYFQGNSAPDKSGLPSDRFSAERTGGSVSTLTIQRTQQEDSAVYLCASSPRQGIGNTIYFGEGSWLTVV.

The chain combines TRBV30 with TRBJ1-5; no clear D. The CDR3 length is 13 residues. Germline V gene lookup returns CDR1 GTSNPN and CDR2 SVGIG (reference sequence). Trimming took off 1 base at V and 5 bases at J, with 9 bases between the two ends. The CDR3 DNA follows: TGTGCCTGGAGTGAGTCCTTAGATCAGCCCCAGCATTTT. This translates into CAWSESLDQPQHF.

A few counts support this clone. The rearrangement uses TRBV18 and TRBJ1-2; D gene ambiguous. The CDR3 covers 15 residues. V lost 2 bases, J lost 0 bases, and 10 bases lay in between. The germline CDR1 and CDR2 sequences are KGHSH and LQKENI. The CDR3 reads CASSPSHRSNYGYTF. Here the CDR3 DNA reads TGTGCCAGCTCACCAAGCCACCGATCTAACTATGGCTACACCTTC.

The chain uses TRBV2 and TRBJ1-6, with 7 positions matching TRBD1. There are 16 residues in the CDR3. The trim removed 6 bases at V and 14 bases at J, leaving 19 bases unmatched. Germline V gives CDR1 SNHLY, CDR2 FYNNEI. Here the CDR3 DNA reads TGTGCCAGCAGAGCTCCCGGGACAGACGTTAATTCGGCCCTCCACTTT. Translation gives CASRAPGTDVNSALHF.

The rearrangement links TRBV2 to TRBJ1-2; D unclear. Germline CDR1 and CDR2: SNHLY and FYNNEI. Trimming left V 5 bases short and J 4 bases short, with 11 bases between. This CDR3 comprises 13 residues. The CDR3 here is CASSRTEGYGYTF. The DNA for the CDR3 is TGTGCCAGCAGTCGCACAGAGGGCTATGGCTACACCTTC.

CDR3 coding DNA: TGTGCCAGCAGCTCCCGGGACAGGGCGGGTGAGCAGTACTTC. Translated, it gives CASSSRDRAGEQYF. The chain couples TRBV7-6 to TRBJ2-7, with 9 positions matching TRBD1. Germline assignment: CDR1 SGHVS and CDR2 FNYEAQ. Trimming removed 4 bases from V and 7 bases from J; junction bases left unmatched: 8. This CDR3 region has 14 residues.

The gene calls are TRBV5-6 and TRBJ2-1; 8 bases are a match to TRBD1. The CDR3 covers 17 residues. Germline V gene data show CDR1 as SGHDT and CDR2 as YYEEEE. The V and J ends lost 2 bases and 9 bases, in that order; junction bases with no gene match: 16. The DNA for the CDR3 is TGTGCCAGCAGCTTTTGGCTCGGCTCCAGGGGGCATGGTGAGCAGTTCTTC. Protein product: CASSFWLGSRGHGEQFF.

This clone has a single count. The chain has TRBV28 and TRBJ2-7; tentatively, D is TRBD2 (6 bases). The germline gives CDR1 MDHEN, CDR2 SYDVKM. CDR3 size: 15 residues. V dropped 3 bases and J dropped 2 bases, with 14 bases sitting between them. The CDR3 protein is CASSFPGAVAYEQYF. The CDR3 region has the DNA TGTGCCAGCAGTTTCCCGGGAGCGGTGGCCTACGAGCAGTACTTC. Drawing the rest from reference TRBV28 and TRBJ2-7, the complete variable domain is DVKVTQSSRYLVKRTGEKVFLECVQDMDHENMFWYRQDPGLGLRLIYFSYDVKMKEKGDIPEGYSVSREKKERFSLILESASTNQTSMYLCASSFPGAVAYEQYFGPGTRLTVT.